This TCR beta chain was sequenced for a study of blood T cell repertoires in COVID-19. About the study: Samples taken during acute and convalescent COVID-19 were collected in the United States, Italy and Spain.

Germline V gives CDR1 SGHAT, CDR2 FQNNGV. The V segment lost 5 bases and the J segment 9 bases; nucleotides outside the gene matches: 7. The CDR3 runs 14 residues. Here immunoSEQ multiplex PCR was the method, and the copy in TCRdb shows in-frame clones only, minus some. The profile covers under 40,000 clones, with about 80% appearing a single time and around 15% taken by the ten largest. The chain couples TRBV11-2 to TRBJ2-2, with 9 bases fitting TRBD1. Sequencing was done on a sample of peripheral blood. This sequence was found in a woman in her 70s with acute or convalescent COVID-19. The CDR3 DNA follows: TGTGCCAGCAGCCTCGGGACAGGGATGTGGGAGCTGTTTTTT. Its protein product is CASSLGTGMWELFF.